Below, 21 T cell receptor beta chains from the same sample are listed, as sequenced in a study of blood T cell repertoires in COVID-19. Libraries were prepared by immunoSEQ multiplex PCR; TCRdb keeps only in-frame clonotypes and omits some of them. The sample lists fewer than 500,000 clones; approximately 90% were seen once. Sequenced material: peripheral blood. Receptors were obtained from a man in his late teens or twenties with COVID-19, enrolled during active disease.

This clone has a handful of counts. This chain uses TRBV7-9 with TRBJ2-4, with TRBD1 matching over 9 bases. Unmatched junction bases numbered 9, after V lost 5 bases and J lost 7 bases. This CDR3 contains 15 residues. Germline assignment: CDR1 SEHNR and CDR2 FQNEAQ (reference sequence). CDR3 coding DNA: TGTGCCAGCAGCCCGCGAAGGACAGGGGCGAACATTCAGTACTTC. Protein sequence: CASSPRRTGANIQYF.

J is TRBJ2-1 and V is TRBV7-7; 9 nucleotides line up with TRBD1. CDR3 length: 15 residues. Trimming at V came to 1 base and at J to 2 bases, leaving 0 bases not matched to a gene. Germline CDR1 SSHAT, CDR2 FNYEAQ (reference sequence). CDR3 DNA sequence: TGTGCCAGCAGCTTAGGACAGGGGGCCTACAATGAGCAGTTCTTC. It codes for CASSLGQGAYNEQFF.

This chain links TRBV19 with TRBJ1-1; D ambiguous. V lost 5 bases and J lost 1, with 11 bases in between. The CDR3 spans 14 residues. Germline CDR1 and CDR2: LNHDA and SQIVND (reference sequence). CDR3 amino acids: CASSDYGTNTEAFF. The CDR3 DNA reads TGTGCCAGTAGTGACTACGGCACGAACACTGAAGCTTTCTTT.

Details on this clone: The junction shows a germline mismatch at one end, possibly a read error. The genes are TRBV6-5 and TRBJ2-7, with a weak D call TRBD2 (6 bases). Germline loops: CDR1 MNHEY, CDR2 SVGAGI. The CDR3 totals 14 residues. CDR3 in DNA: TGTGCCAGTAGTTGGACTATGGGATCCTACGAGCAGTACTTC. Amino acids: CASSWTMGSYEQYF.

This chain connects TRBV5-1 to TRBJ2-1, with TRBD2 matching 13 bases. This CDR3 contains 14 residues. Germline CDR1 is SGHRS and CDR2 is YFSETQ. V shed 7 bases, J shed 7 bases, and the junction held 5 bases outside the gene matches. CDR3 region: CASRGTSGANEQFF. The CDR3 nucleotides are TGCGCCAGCCGCGGGACTAGCGGGGCTAATGAGCAGTTCTTC.

The rearrangement joins TRBV7-3 to TRBJ2-3, with 10 nucleotides matching TRBD2. The CDR3 is 15 residues long. Trimming removed 5 bases from V and 4 bases from J; junction bases left unmatched: 6. Germline V gives CDR1 SGHTA, CDR2 FQGTGA. The CDR3 nucleotides are TGTGCCAGCAGCCGGACTAGCGGAGAAGCAGATACGCAGTATTTT. This gives the protein CASSRTSGEADTQYF.

The chain links TRBV2 to TRBJ2-5; possible D gene TRBD2, 6 bases. Germline CDR1 and CDR2: SNHLY and FYNNEI. CDR3 length: 13 amino acids. The V gene lost 7 bases and the J gene lost 0 bases, with 9 bases spanning the gap. The CDR3 region has the DNA TGTGCCAGCAAGAGGACTAACCAAGAGACCCAGTACTTC. It specifies CASKRTNQETQYF. Looking up the rest from reference TRBV2 and TRBJ2-5 gives the full variable domain: EPEVTQTPSHQVTQMGQEVILRCVPISNHLYFYWYRQILGQKVEFLVSFYNNEISEKSEIFDDQFSVERPDGSNFTLKIRSTKLEDSAMYFCASKRTNQETQYFGPGTRLLVL.

This clone showed up just once. V usage is TRBV7-6 and J usage is TRBJ2-2; a possible D gene is TRBD2 (5 bases). The V and J ends lost 3 bases and 0 bases respectively, with 8 bases between them. CDR3 length: 15 amino acids. CDR1 is SGHVS, CDR2 FNYEAQ, per germline. In nucleotides, the CDR3 is TGTGCCAGCAGCTTTAGCGCAACGAACACCGGGGAGCTGTTTTTT. Amino acids: CASSFSATNTGELFF.

The chain employs TRBV7-9 and TRBJ2-1; no reliable D call. V dropped 5 bases and J dropped 4 bases, with 9 bases sitting between them. From germline, CDR1 is SEHNR and CDR2 FQNEAQ (reference sequence). The CDR3 is 13 residues long. CDR3 sequence reads: CASSPRLYNEQFF. As DNA, the CDR3 is TGTGCCAGCAGCCCCCGACTGTACAATGAGCAGTTCTTC.

The chain couples TRBV10-1 to TRBJ2-3; 12 bases match TRBD2. Germline V CDR1 and CDR2: WNHNN, SYGVQD (reference sequence). The trim removed 2 bases at V and 6 bases at J, leaving 6 bases unmatched. CDR3 length equals 16 residues. The CDR3 sequence is CASSEALAGGFDTQYF. The CDR3 DNA is TGCGCCAGCAGTGAGGCACTAGCGGGAGGTTTCGATACGCAGTATTTT.

The chain has TRBV4-2 and TRBJ1-1; a weak D match, TRBD1 (6 bases). Between the trimmed V and J ends, which lost 0 bases and 5 bases, there was a span of 13 bases. In germline, CDR1 is LGHNA, CDR2 YNFKEQ. The CDR3 length is 15 residues. CDR3 nucleotides: TGTGCCAGCAGCCAAGATCGGGGCCAGGGGACTGAAGCTTTCTTT. It encodes CASSQDRGQGTEAFF.

The chain uses TRBV23-1 and TRBJ2-7; D ambiguous. TRBV23-1 is noted as an ORF with a role that remains uncertain. CDR3 length equals 14 residues. V was clipped by 6 bases and J by 1 base, with 13 bases between them. The CDR3 reads CASRPLSVSYEQYF. CDR3 nucleotide sequence: TGCGCCAGCAGACCCCTGTCGGTTTCCTACGAGCAGTACTTC.

The chain uses TRBV5-8 and TRBJ1-1; no definite D call. This CDR3 region has 14 residues. Per germline, CDR1 SGHTS and CDR2 YDEGEE. V lost 4 bases to trimming and J lost 7 bases, with 17 bases between them. The CDR3 sequence: CASSLGRTRGEAFF. The CDR3 DNA sequence: TGTGCCAGCAGCCTGGGGAGGACCCGGGGTGAAGCTTTCTTT. The whole variable domain, remainder taken from reference TRBV5-8 and TRBJ1-1, is EAGVTQSPTHLIKTRGQQATLRCSPISGHTSVYWYQQALGLGLQFLLWYDEGEERNRGNFPPRFSGRQFPNYSSELNVNALELEDSALYLCASSLGRTRGEAFFGQGTRLTVV.

The chain carries TRBV4-1 and TRBJ2-3; TRBD2 agrees at 9 bases. The length of the CDR3 is 15 residues. Germline trimming cut 3 bases from V and 4 bases from J; bases unmatched to any gene: 5. Germline V gives CDR1 MGHRA, CDR2 YSYEKL. In nucleotides, the CDR3 is TGCGCCAGCAGCCAGATAGCGGGAGCCGCAGATACGCAGTATTTT. Translation gives CASSQIAGAADTQYF.

The rearrangement links TRBV7-2 to TRBJ1-6; tentatively, D is TRBD1 (6 bases). In germline, CDR1 is SGHTA, CDR2 FQGNSA. There are 15 residues in the CDR3. Between the trimmed V and J ends, which lost 5 bases and 7 bases, there was a span of 15 bases. CDR3 nucleotide sequence: TGTGCCAGCAGCCAACCCTACCAGGGGAATTCACCCCTCCACTTT. It encodes CASSQPYQGNSPLHF.

The chain has TRBV25-1 and TRBJ2-1, with TRBD2 matching 11 bases. Germline V gives CDR1 MGHDK, CDR2 SYGVNS. V lost 6 bases and J lost 3; bases outside the gene matches: 7. The CDR3 is made up of 16 amino acids. CDR3 coding DNA: TGTGCCAGCAGGGATCCTGGGACTAGCGGCTACAATGAGCAGTTCTTC. It is translated as CASRDPGTSGYNEQFF.

The V call is TRBV12-5, the J call TRBJ1-2; 9 bases fit TRBD1. Losses at the gene ends were 5 bases for V and 7 bases for J; bases not matched to a gene: 8. CDR1 LGHNT and CDR2 FRNRAP come from the germline V gene. This CDR3 is 14 amino acids long. In nucleotides, the CDR3 is TGTGCTAGTGGTCCGGGGACAGGGAATCTTGGCTACACCTTC. This gives the protein CASGPGTGNLGYTF.

The V gene is TRBV10-3, the J gene TRBJ2-1; D possibly corresponds to TRBD1 (5 bases). CDR1 and CDR2 from the germline V gene are ENHRY and SYGVKD. The CDR3 totals 14 residues. The V and J ends lost 6 bases and 5 bases respectively, with 14 bases between them. In DNA, the CDR3 is TGTGCCATCAGCGGACAAAGCACAAACAATGAGCAGTTCTTC. This encodes CAISGQSTNNEQFF.

The rearrangement uses TRBV4-1 and TRBJ2-7, with TRBD2 matching 9 bases. Trimming removed 3 bases from V and 1 base from J; junction bases left unmatched: 4. CDR3 length equals 15 residues. CDR1 and CDR2 from the germline V gene are MGHRA and YSYEKL. CDR3 sequence: CASSQEAGGSYEQYF. The CDR3 DNA reads TGCGCCAGCAGCCAGGAAGCGGGAGGTTCCTACGAGCAGTACTTC.

The chain carries TRBV28 and TRBJ2-7; D is possibly TRBD2 (6 bases). Looked up from germline, CDR1 is MDHEN and CDR2 is SYDVKM. This CDR3 region has 13 residues. The germline V and J ends were trimmed by 6 bases and 7 bases, with 16 bases remaining between them. The CDR3 here is CASRITGVEEQYF. CDR3 in DNA: TGTGCCAGCAGAATAACGGGGGTGGAGGAGCAGTACTTC.

The chain carries TRBV9 and TRBJ1-1; the match to TRBD1 covers 10 bases. CDR3 length: 13 residues. With 3 bases clipped from V and 9 bases from J, the junction kept 5 bases outside the gene matches. Per the germline V gene, CDR1 is SGDLS and CDR2 is YYNGEE. This chain's CDR3 is CASSDRQGAKAFF. The CDR3, as DNA: TGTGCCAGCAGCGACCGACAGGGGGCGAAAGCTTTCTTT.